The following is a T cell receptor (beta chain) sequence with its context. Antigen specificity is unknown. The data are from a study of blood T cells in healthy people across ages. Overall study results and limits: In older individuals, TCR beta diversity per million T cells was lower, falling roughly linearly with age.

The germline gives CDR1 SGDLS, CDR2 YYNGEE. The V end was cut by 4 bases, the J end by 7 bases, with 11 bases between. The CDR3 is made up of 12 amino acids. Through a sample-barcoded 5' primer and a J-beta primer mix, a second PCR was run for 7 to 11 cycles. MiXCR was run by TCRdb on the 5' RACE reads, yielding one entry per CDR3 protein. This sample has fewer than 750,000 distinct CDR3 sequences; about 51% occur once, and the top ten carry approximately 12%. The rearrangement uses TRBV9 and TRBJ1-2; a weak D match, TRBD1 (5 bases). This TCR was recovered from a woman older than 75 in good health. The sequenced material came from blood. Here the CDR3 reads CASSRSGGGYTF. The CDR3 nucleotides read TGTGCCAGCAGCAGGTCCGGGGGTGGCTACACCTTC.